Reported below is one TCR beta chain. Its specificity is not known. Assay: immunoSEQ multiplex PCR; the TCRdb copy retains only in-frame clones and omits some. Counted here are 150,000 or so clones, roughly 92% occurring once; the ten biggest clones make up more than 5%. This sample was taken from a study of T cell responses to AZD1222 COVID-19 vaccine. Regarding the study as a whole: After two AZD1222 doses, spike-specific TCR breadth and depth rose versus day 0. Epitopes outside B.1.351 and B.1.1.7 mutated regions reportedly drew nearly half of spike TCRs. Repertoires were obtained only post-peak T cell response.

This receptor was obtained from an adult in good health. Material: peripheral blood, obtained on day 0 of AZD1222 vaccination.

DNA of the CDR3: TGTGCCAGCAGCTTGTCGCAGGGGGGCACGCAGTATTTT. The encoded protein is CASSLSQGGTQYF. V usage is TRBV11-3 and J usage is TRBJ2-3, with a tentative D call TRBD1 (7 bases). Trimming took 3 bases from V and 9 from J, leaving 13 bases between them. The length of the CDR3 is 13 residues. Germline CDR1 is SGHNT and CDR2 is YENEEA.